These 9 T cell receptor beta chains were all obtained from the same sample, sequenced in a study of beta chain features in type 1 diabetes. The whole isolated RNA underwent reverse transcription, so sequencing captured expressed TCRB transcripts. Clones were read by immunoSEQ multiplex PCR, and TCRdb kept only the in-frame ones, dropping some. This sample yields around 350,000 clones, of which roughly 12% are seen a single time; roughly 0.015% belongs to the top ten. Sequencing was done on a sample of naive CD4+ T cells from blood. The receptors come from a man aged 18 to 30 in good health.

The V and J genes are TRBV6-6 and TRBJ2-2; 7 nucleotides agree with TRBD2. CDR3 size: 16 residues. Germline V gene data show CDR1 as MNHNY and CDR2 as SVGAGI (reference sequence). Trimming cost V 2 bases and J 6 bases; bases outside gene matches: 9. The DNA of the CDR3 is TGTGCCAGCAGTTACAGGCGGGAGAGGGGCGCCGGGGAGCTGTTTTTT. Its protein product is CASSYRRERGAGELFF.

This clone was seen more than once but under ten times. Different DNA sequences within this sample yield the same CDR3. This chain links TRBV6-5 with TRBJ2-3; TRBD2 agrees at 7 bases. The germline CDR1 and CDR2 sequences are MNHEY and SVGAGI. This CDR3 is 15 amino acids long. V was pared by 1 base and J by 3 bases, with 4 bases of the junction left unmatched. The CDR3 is CASSYYGRGTDTQYF. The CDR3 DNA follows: TGTGCCAGCAGTTACTATGGGCGGGGGACAGATACGCAGTATTTT.

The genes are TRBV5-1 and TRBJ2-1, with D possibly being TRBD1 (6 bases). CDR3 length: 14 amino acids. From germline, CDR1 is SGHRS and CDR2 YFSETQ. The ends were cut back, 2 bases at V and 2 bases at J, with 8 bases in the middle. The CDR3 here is CASSLQGAYNEQFF. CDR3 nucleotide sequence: TGCGCCAGCAGCTTACAGGGTGCCTACAATGAGCAGTTCTTC.

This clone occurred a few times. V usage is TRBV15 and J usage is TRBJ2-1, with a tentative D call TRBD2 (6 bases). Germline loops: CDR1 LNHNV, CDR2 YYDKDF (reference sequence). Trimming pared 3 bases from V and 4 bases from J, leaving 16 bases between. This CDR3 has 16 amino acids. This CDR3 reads CATSSNWGAGYNEQFF. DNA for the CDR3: TGTGCCACCAGCAGTAATTGGGGCGCGGGATACAATGAGCAGTTCTTC.

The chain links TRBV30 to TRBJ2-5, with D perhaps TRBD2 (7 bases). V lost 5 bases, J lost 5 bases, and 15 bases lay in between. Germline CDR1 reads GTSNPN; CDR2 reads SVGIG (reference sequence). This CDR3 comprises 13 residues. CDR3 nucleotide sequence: TGTGCCTGGGGTAGGGGGGGGCGGGAGACCCAGTACTTC. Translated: CAWGRGGRETQYF.

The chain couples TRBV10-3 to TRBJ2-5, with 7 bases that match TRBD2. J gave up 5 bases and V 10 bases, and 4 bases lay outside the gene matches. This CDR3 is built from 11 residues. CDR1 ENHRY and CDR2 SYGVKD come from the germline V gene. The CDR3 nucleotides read TGTGCCAGCCGAGCGGGGGAGACCCAGTACTTC. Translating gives CASRAGETQYF.

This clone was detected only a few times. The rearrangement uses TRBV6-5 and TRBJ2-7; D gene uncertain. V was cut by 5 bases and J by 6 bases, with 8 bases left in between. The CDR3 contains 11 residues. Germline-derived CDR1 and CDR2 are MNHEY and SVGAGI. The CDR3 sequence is CASSTVGEQYF. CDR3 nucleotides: TGTGCCAGCAGTACCGTCGGCGAGCAGTACTTC.

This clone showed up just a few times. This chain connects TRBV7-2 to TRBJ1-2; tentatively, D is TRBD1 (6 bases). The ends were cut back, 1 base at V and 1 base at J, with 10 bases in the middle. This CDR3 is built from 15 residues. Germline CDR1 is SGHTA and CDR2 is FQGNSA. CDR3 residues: CASSLGQGRNYGYTF. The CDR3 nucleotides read TGTGCCAGCAGCTTAGGTCAGGGGCGTAACTATGGCTACACCTTC.

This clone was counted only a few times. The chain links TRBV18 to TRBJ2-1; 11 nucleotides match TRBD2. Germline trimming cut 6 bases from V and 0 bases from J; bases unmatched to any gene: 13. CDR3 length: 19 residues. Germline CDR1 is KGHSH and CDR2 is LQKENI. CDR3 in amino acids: CASSEGLAGGSSSYNEQFF. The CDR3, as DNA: TGTGCCAGCTCTGAGGGCCTAGCGGGAGGATCTAGCTCCTACAATGAGCAGTTCTTC.